One sample yielded the 5 T cell receptor beta chains listed below, sequenced in a study of cytomegalovirus exposure and HLA in healthy donors. PCR involved 60 Vbeta and 13 Jbeta primers. TCRdb's table, derived via immunoSEQ multiplex PCR, lists solely in-frame clones and lacks some. The sample yields 87,000 or so clones, 60% to 85% seen once. The sample taken for sequencing was PBMCs. The source is a woman aged 40 to 49 in good health and CMV-seronegative.

The gene calls are TRBV9 and TRBJ2-5; TRBD2 matches 9 bases. This CDR3 contains 15 residues. Germline CDR1 is SGDLS and CDR2 is YYNGEE. Germline trimming cut 4 bases from V and 4 bases from J; bases unmatched to any gene: 8. CDR3 sequence: CASSTQSLAGETQYF. The CDR3 bases are TGTGCCAGCAGCACCCAGTCACTAGCGGGAGAGACCCAGTACTTC.

This chain joins TRBV10-3 and TRBJ1-6; D might be TRBD1 (5 bases). CDR1 and CDR2 from the germline V gene are ENHRY and SYGVKD. The CDR3 is made up of 16 amino acids. V was cut by 6 bases and J by 0 bases, with 12 bases left in between. The CDR3 region is CAISDGGVSYNSPLHF. The CDR3 region has the DNA TGTGCCATCAGCGACGGGGGGGTCTCCTATAATTCACCCCTCCACTTT.

The chain couples TRBV30 to TRBJ2-5; 9 bases agree with TRBD1. The last part of the DNA fits TRBJ2-7 better; the J call may be wrong. This CDR3 comprises 15 residues. Germline CDR1 GTSNPN, CDR2 SVGIG (reference sequence). In nucleotides, the CDR3 is TGTGCCTGGATCCTACCGGGACAGGGCACCTACGAGCAGTACTTC. Translated, it gives CAWILPGQGTYEQYF.

The J gene is TRBJ1-4, the V gene TRBV6-6; D is uncertain. V was cut by 7 bases and J by 1 base, with 10 bases left in between. The CDR3 is 14 amino acids. Germline V gene lookup returns CDR1 MNHNY and CDR2 SVGAGI (reference sequence). Written as DNA, the CDR3 is TGTGCCAGCACGGAGACTCGAACTAATGAAAAACTGTTTTTT. Protein product: CASTETRTNEKLFF.

The chain joins TRBV6-5 to TRBJ2-5; the D is unclear. Looked up from germline, CDR1 is MNHEY and CDR2 is SVGAGI. The CDR3 is 10 amino acids. V lost 6 bases and J lost 5, with 4 bases in between. CDR3 protein: CASRGETQYF. Written as DNA, the CDR3 is TGTGCCAGCAGGGGCGAGACCCAGTACTTC.